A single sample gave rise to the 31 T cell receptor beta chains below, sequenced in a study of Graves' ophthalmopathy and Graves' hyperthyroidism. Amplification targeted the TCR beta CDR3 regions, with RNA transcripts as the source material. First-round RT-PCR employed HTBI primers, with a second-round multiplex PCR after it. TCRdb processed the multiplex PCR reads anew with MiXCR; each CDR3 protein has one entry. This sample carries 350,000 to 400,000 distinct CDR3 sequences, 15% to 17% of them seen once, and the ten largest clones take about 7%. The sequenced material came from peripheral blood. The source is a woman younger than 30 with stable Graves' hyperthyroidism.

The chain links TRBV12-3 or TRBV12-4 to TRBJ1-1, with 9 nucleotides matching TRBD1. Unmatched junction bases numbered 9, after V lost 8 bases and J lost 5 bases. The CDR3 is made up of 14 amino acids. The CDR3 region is CASLEGTGRTEAFF. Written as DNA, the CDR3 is TGTGCCAGCTTGGAGGGGACAGGGCGGACTGAAGCTTTCTTT.

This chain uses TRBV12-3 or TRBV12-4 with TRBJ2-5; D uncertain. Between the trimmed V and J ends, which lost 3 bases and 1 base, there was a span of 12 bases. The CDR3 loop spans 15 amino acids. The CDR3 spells CASSFRPGRQETQYF. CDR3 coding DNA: TGTGCCAGCAGTTTCCGTCCGGGCCGCCAAGAGACCCAGTACTTC.

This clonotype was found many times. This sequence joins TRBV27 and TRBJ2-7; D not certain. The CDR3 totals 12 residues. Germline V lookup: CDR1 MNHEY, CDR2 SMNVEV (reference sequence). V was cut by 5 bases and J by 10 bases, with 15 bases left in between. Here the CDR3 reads CASSRRPGPQYF. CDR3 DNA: TGTGCCAGCAGTCGCCGCCCCGGGCCTCAGTACTTC.

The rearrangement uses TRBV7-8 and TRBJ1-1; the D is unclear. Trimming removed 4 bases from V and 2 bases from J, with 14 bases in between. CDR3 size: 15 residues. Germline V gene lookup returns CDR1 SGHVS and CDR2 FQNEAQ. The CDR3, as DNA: TGTGCCAGCAGCTCCCTAGCTGACGGTAACACTGAAGCTTTCTTT. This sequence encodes CASSSLADGNTEAFF. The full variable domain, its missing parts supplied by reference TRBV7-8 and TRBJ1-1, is GAGVSQSPRYKVAKRGQDVALRCDPISGHVSLFWYQQALGQGPEFLTYFQNEAQLDKSGLPSDRFFAERPEGSVSTLKIQRTQQEDSAVYLCASSSLADGNTEAFFGQGTRLTVV.

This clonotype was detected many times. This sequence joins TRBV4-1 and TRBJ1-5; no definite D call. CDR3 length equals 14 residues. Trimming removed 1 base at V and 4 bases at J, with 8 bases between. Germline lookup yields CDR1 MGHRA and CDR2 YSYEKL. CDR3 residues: CASSQGPLNQPQHF. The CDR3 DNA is TGCGCCAGCAGCCAAGGTCCACTAAATCAGCCCCAGCATTTT.

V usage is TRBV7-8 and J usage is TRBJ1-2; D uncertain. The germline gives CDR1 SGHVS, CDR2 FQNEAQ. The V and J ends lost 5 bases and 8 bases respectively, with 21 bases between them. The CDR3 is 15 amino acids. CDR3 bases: TGTGCCAGCAGCCCCGAGGCACGAGGCCTGGGCGGCTACACCTTC. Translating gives CASSPEARGLGGYTF.

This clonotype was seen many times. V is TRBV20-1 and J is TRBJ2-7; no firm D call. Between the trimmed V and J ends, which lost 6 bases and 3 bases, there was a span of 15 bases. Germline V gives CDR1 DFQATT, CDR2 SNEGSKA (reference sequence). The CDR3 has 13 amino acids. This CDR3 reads CSATPRHLYEQYF. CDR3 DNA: TGCAGTGCCACTCCTAGGCATCTCTACGAGCAGTACTTC.

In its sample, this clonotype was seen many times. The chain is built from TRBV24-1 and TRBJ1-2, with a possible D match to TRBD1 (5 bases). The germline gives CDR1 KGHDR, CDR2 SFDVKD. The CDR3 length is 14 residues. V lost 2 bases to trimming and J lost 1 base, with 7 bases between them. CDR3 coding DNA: TGTGCCACCAGTGATTGGGGGAATAACTATGGCTACACCTTC. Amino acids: CATSDWGNNYGYTF.

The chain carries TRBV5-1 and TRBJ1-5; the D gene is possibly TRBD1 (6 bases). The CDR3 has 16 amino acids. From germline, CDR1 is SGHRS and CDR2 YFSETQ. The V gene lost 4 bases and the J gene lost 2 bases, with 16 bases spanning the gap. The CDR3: CASSRDPGGGNQPQHF. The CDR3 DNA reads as TGCGCCAGCAGCCGGGACCCGGGGGGCGGCAATCAGCCCCAGCATTTT.

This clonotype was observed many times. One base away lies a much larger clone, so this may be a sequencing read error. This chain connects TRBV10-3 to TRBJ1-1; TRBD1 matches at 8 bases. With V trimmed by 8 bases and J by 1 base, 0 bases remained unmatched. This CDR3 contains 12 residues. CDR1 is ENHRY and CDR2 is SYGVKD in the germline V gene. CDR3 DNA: TGTGCCATCCAGGGGGCGAACACTGAAGCTTTCTTT. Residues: CAIQGANTEAFF.

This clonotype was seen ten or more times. DNA of the CDR3: TGTGCCAGCAGTTCCACCGGGGGGCGGCACACTGAAGCTTTCTTT. It specifies CASSSTGGRHTEAFF. This sequence joins TRBV6-2 or TRBV6-3 and TRBJ1-1, with D possibly TRBD1 on 6 matching bases. Trimming removed 4 bases at V and 3 bases at J, with 15 bases between. Germline values: CDR1 MNHEY, CDR2 SVGEGT. The CDR3 spans 15 residues.

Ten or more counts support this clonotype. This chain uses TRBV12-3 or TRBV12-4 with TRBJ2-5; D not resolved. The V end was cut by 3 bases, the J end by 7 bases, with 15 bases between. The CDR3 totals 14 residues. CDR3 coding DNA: TGTGCCAGCAGTTTCCAGGCATCAAGAGGGACCCAGTACTTC. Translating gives CASSFQASRGTQYF.

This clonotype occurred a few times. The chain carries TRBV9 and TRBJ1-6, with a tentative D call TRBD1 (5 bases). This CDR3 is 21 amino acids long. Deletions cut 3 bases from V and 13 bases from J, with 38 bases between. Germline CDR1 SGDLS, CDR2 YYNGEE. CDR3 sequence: CASSAPIPSGDSLLPLHPLHF. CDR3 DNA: TGTGCCAGCAGCGCACCAATACCCTCCGGAGACAGTCTCTTGCCTCTTCACCCCCTCCACTTT.

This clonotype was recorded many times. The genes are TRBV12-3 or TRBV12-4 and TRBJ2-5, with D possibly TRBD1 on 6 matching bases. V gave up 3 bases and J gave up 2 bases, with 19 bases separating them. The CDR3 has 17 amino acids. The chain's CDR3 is CASSFGYRVSLQETQYF. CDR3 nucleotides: TGTGCCAGCAGTTTCGGGTACAGGGTTAGTCTTCAAGAGACCCAGTACTTC.

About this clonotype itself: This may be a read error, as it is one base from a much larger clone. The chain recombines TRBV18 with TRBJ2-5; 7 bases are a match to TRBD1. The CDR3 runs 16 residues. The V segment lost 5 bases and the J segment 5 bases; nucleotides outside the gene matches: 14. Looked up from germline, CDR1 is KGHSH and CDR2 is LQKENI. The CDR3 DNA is TGTGCCAGCTCATCCGGGACAGCTGGTGGTCCCGAGACCCAGTACTTC. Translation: CASSSGTAGGPETQYF.

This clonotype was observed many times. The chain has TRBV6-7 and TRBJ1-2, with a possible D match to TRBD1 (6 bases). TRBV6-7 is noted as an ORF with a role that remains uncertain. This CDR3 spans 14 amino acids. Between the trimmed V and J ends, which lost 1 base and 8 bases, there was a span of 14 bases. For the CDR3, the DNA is TGTGCCAGCAGTTACTATCCGGGGGCGTTGGGCTACACCTTC. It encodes CASSYYPGALGYTF.

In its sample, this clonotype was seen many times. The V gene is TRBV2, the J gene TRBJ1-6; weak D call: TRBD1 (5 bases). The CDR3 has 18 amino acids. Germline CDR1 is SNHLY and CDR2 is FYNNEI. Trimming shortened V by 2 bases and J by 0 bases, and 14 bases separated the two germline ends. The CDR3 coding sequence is TGTGCCAGCAGTGAACGATTGGCGAGGGGCTCCTATAATTCACCCCTCCACTTT. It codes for CASSERLARGSYNSPLHF.

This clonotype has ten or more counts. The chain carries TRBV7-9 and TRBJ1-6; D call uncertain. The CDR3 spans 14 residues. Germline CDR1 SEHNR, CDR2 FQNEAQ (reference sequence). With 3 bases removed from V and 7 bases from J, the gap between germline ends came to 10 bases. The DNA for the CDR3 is TGTGCCAGCAGCTTCGAGGGTAGGAATTCACCCCTCCACTTT. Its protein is CASSFEGRNSPLHF.

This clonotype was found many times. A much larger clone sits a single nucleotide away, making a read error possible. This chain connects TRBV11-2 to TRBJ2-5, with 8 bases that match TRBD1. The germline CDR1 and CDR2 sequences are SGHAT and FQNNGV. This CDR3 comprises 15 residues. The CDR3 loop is CASSLVGTGREAQYF. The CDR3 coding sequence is TGTGCCAGCAGCTTAGTGGGGACAGGAAGAGAGGCCCAGTACTTC.

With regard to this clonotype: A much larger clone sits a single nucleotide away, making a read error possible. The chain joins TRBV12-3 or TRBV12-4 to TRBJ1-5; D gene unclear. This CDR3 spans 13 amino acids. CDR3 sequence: CAISLVHGQPQHF. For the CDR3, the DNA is TGTGCCATCAGTTTAGTACACGGGCAGCCCCAGCATTTT.

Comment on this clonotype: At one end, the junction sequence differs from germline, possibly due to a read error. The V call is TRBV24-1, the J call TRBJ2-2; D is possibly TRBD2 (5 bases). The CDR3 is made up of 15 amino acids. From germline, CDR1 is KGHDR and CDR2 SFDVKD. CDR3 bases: TGTGCCACCAGTTCGCCAGGAAAGAACACCGGGGAGCTGCTTTTT. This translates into CATSSPGKNTGELLF.

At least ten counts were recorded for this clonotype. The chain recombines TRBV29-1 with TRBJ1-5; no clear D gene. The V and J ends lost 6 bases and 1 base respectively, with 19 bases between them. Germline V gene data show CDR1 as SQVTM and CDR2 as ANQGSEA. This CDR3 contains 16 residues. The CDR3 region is CSVNRRGGGSNQPQHF. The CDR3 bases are TGCAGCGTCAATAGACGGGGAGGAGGGAGCAATCAGCCCCAGCATTTT.

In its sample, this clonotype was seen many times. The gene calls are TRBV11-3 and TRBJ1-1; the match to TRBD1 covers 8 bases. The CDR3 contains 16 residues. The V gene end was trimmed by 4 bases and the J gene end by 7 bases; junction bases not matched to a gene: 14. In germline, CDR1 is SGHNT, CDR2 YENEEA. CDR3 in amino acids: CASSWGRGQGAGEAFF. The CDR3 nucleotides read TGTGCCAGCAGCTGGGGAAGGGGGCAGGGGGCTGGTGAAGCTTTCTTT.

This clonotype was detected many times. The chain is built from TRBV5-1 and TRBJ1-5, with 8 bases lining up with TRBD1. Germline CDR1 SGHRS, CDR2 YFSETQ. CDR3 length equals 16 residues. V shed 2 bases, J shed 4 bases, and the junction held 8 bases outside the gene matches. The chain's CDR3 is CASSFRGQGRNQPQHF. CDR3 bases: TGCGCCAGCAGCTTCCGAGGACAGGGAAGAAATCAGCCCCAGCATTTT.

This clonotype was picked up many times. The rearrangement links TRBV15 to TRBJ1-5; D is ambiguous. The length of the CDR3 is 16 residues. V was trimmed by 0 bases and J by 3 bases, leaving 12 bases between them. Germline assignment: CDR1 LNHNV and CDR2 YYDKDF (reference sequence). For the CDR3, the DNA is TGTGCCACCAGCAGAGATCCGCGCACCCTCAATCAGCCCCAGCATTTT. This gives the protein CATSRDPRTLNQPQHF.

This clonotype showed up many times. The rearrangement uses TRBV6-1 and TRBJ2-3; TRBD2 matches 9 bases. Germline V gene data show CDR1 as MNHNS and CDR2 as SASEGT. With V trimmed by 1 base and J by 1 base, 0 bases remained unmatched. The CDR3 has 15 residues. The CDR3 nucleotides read TGTGCCAGCAGTGAAGAGCGGGGGGGCACAGATACGCAGTATTTT. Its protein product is CASSEERGGTDTQYF.

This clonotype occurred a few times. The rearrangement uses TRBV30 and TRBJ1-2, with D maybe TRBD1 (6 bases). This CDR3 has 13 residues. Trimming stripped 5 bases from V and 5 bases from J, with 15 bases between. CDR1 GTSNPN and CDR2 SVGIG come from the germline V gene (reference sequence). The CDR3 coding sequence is TGTGCCTGGGGACTGAGGGGGAAGTATGGCTACACCTTC. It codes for CAWGLRGKYGYTF.

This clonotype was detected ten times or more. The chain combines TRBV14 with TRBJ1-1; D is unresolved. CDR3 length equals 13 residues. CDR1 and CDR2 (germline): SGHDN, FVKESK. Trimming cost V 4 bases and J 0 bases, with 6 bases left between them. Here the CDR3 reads CASSRLLNTEAFF. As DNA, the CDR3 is TGTGCCAGCAGCCGTTTGTTGAACACTGAAGCTTTCTTT.

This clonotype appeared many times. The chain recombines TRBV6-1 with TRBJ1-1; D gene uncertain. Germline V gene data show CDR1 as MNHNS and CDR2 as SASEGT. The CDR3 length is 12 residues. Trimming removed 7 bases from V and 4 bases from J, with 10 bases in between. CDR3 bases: TGTGCCAGCAAGGCCCCGGGCACTGAAGCTTTCTTT. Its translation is CASKAPGTEAFF.

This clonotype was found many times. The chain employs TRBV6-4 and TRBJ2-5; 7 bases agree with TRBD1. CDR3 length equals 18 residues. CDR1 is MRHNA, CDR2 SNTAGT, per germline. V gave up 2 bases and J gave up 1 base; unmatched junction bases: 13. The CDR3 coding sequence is TGTGCCAGCAGTGACGAGGTTATGGTGGGACAGCTCCAAGAGACCCAGTACTTC. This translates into CASSDEVMVGQLQETQYF.

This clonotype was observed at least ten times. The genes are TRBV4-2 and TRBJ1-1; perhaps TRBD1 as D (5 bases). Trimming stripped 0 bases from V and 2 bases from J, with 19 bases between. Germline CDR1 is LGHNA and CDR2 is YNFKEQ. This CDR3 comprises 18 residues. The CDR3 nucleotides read TGTGCCAGCAGCCAAGATGATGCAGGGAAGGCCCTAAACACTGAAGCTTTCTTT. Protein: CASSQDDAGKALNTEAFF.